This paragraph reports one TCR beta chain. The data derive from a study of blood T cell repertoires in COVID-19. For the study at large: PBMCs, B-cell-depleted T cells, or T cells were the source of the cDNA or gDNA that made up the material.

Looked up from germline, CDR1 is LNHDA and CDR2 is SQIVND (reference sequence). V dropped 5 bases and J dropped 3; count of bases not matched to a gene: 13. This CDR3 is 17 amino acids long. Original processing methods: Researchers report that nucleated cell counts were estimated from reference gene primer amplification. Profiled with immunoSEQ multiplex PCR; TCRdb holds only in-frame clones, not every one. That table is the source of V, J and clone size, and D and trimming were worked out from the DNA. This table holds fewer than 300,000 clones, 82% found once. The sample was peripheral blood. The TCR originated in a woman in her late teens or twenties with acute or convalescent COVID-19. The rearrangement uses TRBV19 and TRBJ2-1; 7 bases map to TRBD2. The CDR3 DNA is TGTGCCAGTAGTCTTACGATCAACACGGGGGGCTACAATGAGCAGTTCTTC. Translation gives CASSLTINTGGYNEQFF.